This T cell receptor beta chain comes out of a study of blood T cell repertoires in COVID-19. Study at large: Italy, Spain and the United States were the sources of the convalescent and acute COVID-19 samples. Nucleic acid was either cDNA or gDNA, and it came from T cells, B-cell-depleted T cells, or PBMCs.

Trimming took off 6 bases at V and 8 bases at J, with 19 bases between the two ends. The germline V gene encodes CDR1 MDHEN and CDR2 SYDVKM. The CDR3 is made up of 14 amino acids. TCRdb's table, derived via immunoSEQ multiplex PCR, lists solely in-frame clones and lacks some. The repertoire consists of more than 90,000 clones, with more than 70% occurring once and the leading ten covering around 10%. Sequences were obtained from peripheral blood. This TCR was recovered from a woman between 25 and 40 years old with acute or convalescent COVID-19. The rearrangement links TRBV28 to TRBJ1-2; no firm D call. CDR3 DNA sequence: TGTGCCAGCAGCCCCCTGTGGGCAGTGGGCGGCTACACCTTC. Its translation is CASSPLWAVGGYTF.